These 27 T cell receptor beta chains were sequenced from one sample in a study of blood T cell repertoires in COVID-19 (dated by TCRdb to the early 2020s). Library generation was performed with the immunoSEQ multiplex PCR assay. TCRdb carries this immuneACCESS record with in-frame sequences only. Its versions omit some clonotypes, under half of them owing to an unresolved V gene in the studies checked, with the rest unexplained. The sample table records approximately 74,000 clones; around 87% of these occur just once. The ten largest make up 0.95% to 1.5% of the sample. The material sequenced was peripheral blood. Receptors originate from a woman aged 55-70 years with acute or convalescent COVID-19.

CDR3 in DNA: TGTGCCAGCAGCCGACGGACAGGGGGTGCAAAACTGTTTTTT. It translates to CASSRRTGGAKLFF. The chain is built from TRBV6-5 and TRBJ1-4, with 10 nucleotides matching TRBD1. This CDR3 has 14 amino acids. Trimming at V came to 6 bases and at J to 10 bases, leaving 8 bases not matched to a gene. The germline V gene encodes CDR1 MNHEY and CDR2 SVGAGI.

This chain uses TRBV15 with TRBJ2-6, with D possibly TRBD1 on 5 matching bases. The CDR3 contains 16 residues. Per the germline V gene, CDR1 is LNHNV and CDR2 is YYDKDF (reference sequence). V was clipped by 1 base and J by 4 bases, with 11 bases between them. CDR3 nucleotide sequence: TGTGCCACCAGCAGAGCAGGGTCACCAGGGGCCAACGTCCTGACTTTC. Its translation: CATSRAGSPGANVLTF.

CDR3 residues: CASSNTQAGSPLHF. As DNA, the CDR3 is TGTGCCAGCAGTAACACCCAGGCGGGTTCACCCCTCCACTTT. The rearrangement joins TRBV6-5 to TRBJ1-6; D remains ambiguous. The CDR3 extends over 14 amino acids. Germline lookup yields CDR1 MNHEY and CDR2 SVGAGI. The ends were cut back, 5 bases at V and 9 bases at J, with 14 bases in the middle.

CDR3 protein: CAAGAPQETQYF. The CDR3 nucleotides read TGTGCCGCGGGGGCTCCTCAAGAGACCCAGTACTTC. J is TRBJ2-5 and V is TRBV6-5; D possibly corresponds to TRBD2 (7 bases). CDR1 and CDR2 (germline): MNHEY, SVGAGI. V dropped 11 bases and J dropped 2 bases, with 12 bases sitting between them. The CDR3 extends over 12 amino acids.

The chain uses TRBV5-1 and TRBJ2-5; D may be TRBD2 (5 bases). V was clipped by 4 bases and J by 5 bases, with 21 bases between them. The length of the CDR3 is 16 residues. The germline V gene has CDR1 SGHRS and CDR2 YFSETQ. The CDR3 sequence is CASSLSLGAGEETQYF. CDR3 nucleotides: TGCGCCAGCAGCCTGTCCCTCGGCGCGGGCGAGGAGACCCAGTACTTC.

This clone was recorded once. This chain joins TRBV18 and TRBJ1-5; a possible D gene is TRBD1 (5 bases). V was pared by 1 base and J by 4 bases, with 11 bases between. The germline V gene has CDR1 KGHSH and CDR2 LQKENI. This CDR3 spans 15 amino acids. CDR3 nucleotide sequence: TGTGCCAGCTCACCACGGGCAGGGAATAATCAGCCCCAGCATTTT. As protein: CASSPRAGNNQPQHF.

This clone appeared a single time. The chain links TRBV4-1 to TRBJ2-1; 8 bases line up with TRBD2. From germline, CDR1 is MGHRA and CDR2 YSYEKL. The CDR3 spans 17 residues. With V trimmed by 0 bases and J by 2 bases, 6 bases remained unmatched. CDR3 region: CASSQDGGLGAYNEQFF. CDR3 sequence (DNA): TGCGCCAGCAGCCAAGATGGGGGACTAGGAGCCTACAATGAGCAGTTCTTC.

The genes are TRBV5-6 and TRBJ1-1; D is undetermined. This CDR3 comprises 16 residues. Germline V gene data show CDR1 as SGHDT and CDR2 as YYEEEE. The ends were cut back, 0 bases at V and 1 base at J, with 13 bases in the middle. The CDR3 sequence: CASSLVSRQENTEAFF. In DNA, the CDR3 is TGTGCCAGCAGCTTGGTTTCCAGGCAGGAGAACACTGAAGCTTTCTTT.

The chain recombines TRBV5-1 with TRBJ1-2; TRBD1 matches 12 bases. This CDR3 contains 17 residues. Germline V gene data show CDR1 as SGHRS and CDR2 as YFSETQ. V shed 0 bases, J shed 8 bases, and the junction held 11 bases outside the gene matches. CDR3 nucleotide sequence: TGCGCCAGCAGCTTGGGAGGGGCCGGGACAGGGGGCGTCGGCTACACCTTC. As protein: CASSLGGAGTGGVGYTF.

The V call is TRBV7-2, the J call TRBJ2-7; 9 nucleotides agree with TRBD2. CDR3 length equals 17 residues. Germline values: CDR1 SGHTA, CDR2 FQGNSA. The V gene end was trimmed by 2 bases and the J gene end by 0 bases; junction bases not matched to a gene: 8. CDR3 DNA: TGTGCCAGCAGCTTATCCCTAAGCGGGAGGTACTCCTACGAGCAGTACGTC. This translates into CASSLSLSGRYSYEQYV.

There are a few counts of this clone. The V call is TRBV12-2, the J call TRBJ2-7; TRBD2, as called in the table, went unchecked against the DNA. TRBV12-2 represents a pseudogene. The CDR3 is 11 amino acids. CDR3 DNA sequence: TGTGCAAGTCGCCCCGGGGACGAGCAGTACGTC. The encoded protein is CASRPGDEQYV.

The chain couples TRBV19 to TRBJ2-2, with TRBD1 identical over 7 bases. The germline CDR1 and CDR2 sequences are LNHDA and SQIVND (reference sequence). The CDR3 covers 14 residues. V shed 7 bases, J shed 1 base, and the junction held 3 bases outside the gene matches. This CDR3 is CASKRQGNTGELFF. DNA for the CDR3: TGTGCCAGTAAAAGACAGGGGAACACCGGGGAGCTGTTTTTT.

The rearrangement joins TRBV15 to TRBJ2-7, with 11 bases matching TRBD1. Germline V gives CDR1 LNHNV, CDR2 YYDKDF (reference sequence). V dropped 3 bases and J dropped 2; count of bases not matched to a gene: 0. CDR3 length: 14 amino acids. CDR3 in amino acids: CATSRDRGPYEQYV. The CDR3 nucleotides are TGTGCCACCAGCAGGGACAGGGGGCCCTACGAGCAGTACGTC.

The chain couples TRBV5-1 to TRBJ1-5; 9 nucleotides align to TRBD1. The CDR3 contains 15 residues. Germline CDR1 SGHRS, CDR2 YFSETQ. The J segment lost 6 bases and the V segment lost 4 bases, leaving 8 bases of the junction unmatched. The CDR3 bases are TGCGCCAGCAGCCCCGGGACAGGGTTTAGTCAGCCCCAGCATTTT. It is translated as CASSPGTGFSQPQHF. The full variable domain, rest sourced from reference TRBV5-1 and TRBJ1-5, is KAGVTQTPRYLIKTRGQQVTLSCSPISGHRSVSWYQQTPGQGLQFLFEYFSETQRNKGNFPGRFSGRQFSNSRSEMNVSTLELGDSALYLCASSPGTGFSQPQHFGDGTRLSIL.

This chain connects TRBV5-4 to TRBJ1-2; a weak D match, TRBD1 (5 bases). V was shortened by 4 bases and J by 0 bases, with 10 bases between the two germline ends. CDR1 and CDR2 from the germline V gene are SGHNT and YYREEE (reference sequence). The CDR3 consists of 14 residues. The CDR3 is CASSKQGSNYGYTF. The CDR3 coding sequence is TGTGCCAGCAGCAAGCAGGGTTCTAACTATGGCTACACCTTC.

This rearrangement joins TRBV29-1 to TRBJ2-7; the D gene is possibly TRBD2 (6 bases). The V end was cut by 5 bases, the J end by 1 base, with 15 bases between. The CDR3 runs 14 residues. CDR1 is SQVTM and CDR2 is ANQGSEA in the germline V gene. The CDR3 DNA is TGCAGCGTTTCCAGGGAGGCAGAGTCCTACGAGCAGTACGTC. Translated, it gives CSVSREAESYEQYV.

The chain combines TRBV7-2 with TRBJ1-3, with 7 bases that match TRBD1. This CDR3 is 17 amino acids long. The V and J ends lost 1 base and 1 base, in that order; junction bases with no gene match: 7. The germline V gene encodes CDR1 SGHTA and CDR2 FQGNSA. CDR3 sequence reads: CASSLGWQGVSGNTIYF. The DNA of the CDR3 is TGTGCCAGCAGCTTAGGGTGGCAGGGGGTTTCTGGAAACACCATATATTTT.

This sequence joins TRBV5-4 and TRBJ2-1; 9 bases match TRBD2. V was pared by 4 bases and J by 12 bases, with 14 bases of the junction left unmatched. The CDR3 spans 15 residues. CDR1 and CDR2 from the germline V gene are SGHNT and YYREEE (reference sequence). The CDR3 sequence: CASSAPGLAPSGQFF. For the CDR3, the DNA is TGTGCCAGCAGCGCCCCGGGACTAGCCCCATCGGGGCAGTTCTTC.

This clone turned up a few times. This chain connects TRBV6-1 to TRBJ1-2; a possible D gene is TRBD1 (5 bases). Germline V gene data show CDR1 as MNHNS and CDR2 as SASEGT. This CDR3 is 14 amino acids long. V lost 3 bases and J 5 bases, leaving 13 bases between the germline ends. The CDR3 loop reads CASSDRGALYGYTF. Written as DNA, the CDR3 is TGTGCCAGCAGTGATAGGGGCGCATTATATGGCTACACCTTC.

The rearrangement uses TRBV19 and TRBJ1-6; 8 bases match TRBD1. The CDR3 covers 16 residues. The germline CDR1 and CDR2 sequences are LNHDA and SQIVND (reference sequence). V was clipped by 5 bases and J by 5 bases; unmatched bases: 8. The CDR3 is CASSFGQGLNNSPLHF. The CDR3 DNA reads TGTGCCAGTAGTTTCGGACAGGGACTAAATAATTCACCCCTCCACTTT. Complete variable domain (other parts from reference TRBV19 and TRBJ1-6): DGGITQSPKYLFRKEGQNVTLSCEQNLNHDAMYWYRQDPGQGLRLIYYSQIVNDFQKGDIAEGYSVSREKKESFPLTVTSAQKNPTAFYLCASSFGQGLNNSPLHFGNGTRLTVT.

This clone was detected once. V and J are TRBV3-1 (or the pseudogene TRBV3-2) and TRBJ2-2, with D maybe TRBD2 (5 bases). Germline values: CDR1 LGHDT, CDR2 YNNKEL (reference sequence). The V and J ends lost 0 bases and 1 base respectively, with 15 bases between them. This CDR3 region has 18 residues. The CDR3 here is CASSQDQAGYQNTGELFF. DNA of the CDR3: TGTGCCAGCAGCCAAGATCAGGCGGGCTACCAGAACACCGGGGAGCTGTTTTTT.

The chain joins TRBV27 to TRBJ2-7; tentative D call: TRBD1 (6 bases). The CDR3 sequence is 13 residues long. The ends were cut back, 6 bases at V and 4 bases at J, with 13 bases in the middle. Germline CDR1 is MNHEY and CDR2 is SMNVEV (reference sequence). This chain's CDR3 is CASSLTQGYEQYV. CDR3 sequence (DNA): TGTGCCAGCAGCTTAACACAGGGTTACGAGCAGTACGTC.

Only a few counts were recorded for this clone. The chain is built from TRBV6-6 and TRBJ1-5; D is perhaps TRBD1 (6 bases). This CDR3 has 15 residues. Trimming pared 4 bases from V and 11 bases from J, leaving 21 bases between. The germline CDR1 and CDR2 sequences are MNHNY and SVGAGI (reference sequence). The CDR3 DNA reads TGTGCCAGCAGTTTACTGAGGACAGCTGAAGGGTCCCAGCATTTT. Amino acids: CASSLLRTAEGSQHF.

This chain joins TRBV18 and TRBJ2-7, with 8 nucleotides matching TRBD1. The V and J ends lost 3 bases and 3 bases, in that order; junction bases with no gene match: 4. Germline CDR1 and CDR2: KGHSH and LQKENI. CDR3 size: 14 residues. Here the CDR3 reads CASSPSDRVYEQYV. The CDR3 DNA sequence: TGTGCCAGCTCACCTTCGGACAGGGTCTACGAGCAGTACGTC.

This sequence joins TRBV29-1 and TRBJ2-1, with TRBD2 as a possible D gene (6 bases). The CDR3 covers 14 residues. Germline CDR1 and CDR2: SQVTM and ANQGSEA. Deletions cut 4 bases from V and 0 bases from J, with 10 bases between. CDR3 amino acids: CSVVSGDSYNEQFF. The CDR3 DNA follows: TGCAGCGTTGTCTCGGGAGACTCCTACAATGAGCAGTTCTTC.

The rearrangement uses TRBV5-5 and TRBJ1-4; TRBD1 might be the D (5 bases). V was clipped by 6 bases and J by 8 bases, with 20 bases between them. CDR1 and CDR2 (germline): SGHKS, YYEKEE (reference sequence). This CDR3 region has 15 residues. CDR3 bases: TGTGCCAGCACCACCTCGGCGGGACGACTCGAAAAACTGTTTTTT. Translation gives CASTTSAGRLEKLFF. The whole variable domain, remainder taken from reference TRBV5-5 and TRBJ1-4, is DAGVTQSPTHLIKTRGQQVTLRCSPISGHKSVSWYQQVLGQGPQFIFQYYEKEERGRGNFPDRFSARQFPNYSSELNVNALLLGDSALYLCASTTSAGRLEKLFFGSGTQLSVL.

The chain links TRBV19 to TRBJ1-2; D gene ambiguous. This CDR3 spans 14 amino acids. The ends were cut back, 3 bases at V and 4 bases at J, with 12 bases in the middle. Germline CDR1 and CDR2: LNHDA and SQIVND (reference sequence). As DNA, the CDR3 is TGTGCCAGTAGTATTACCAGCGCTAGCTATGGCTACACCTTC. Protein product: CASSITSASYGYTF.